A single sample gave rise to the 20 T cell receptor beta chains below, sequenced in a study of blood T cell repertoires in COVID-19. Here immunoSEQ multiplex PCR was the method, and the copy in TCRdb shows in-frame clones only, minus some. The sample records 200,000 to 250,000 clones, just under 85% being singletons. The source material was peripheral blood. Receptors were obtained from an elderly man with acute or convalescent COVID-19.

The table lists this clone with a count of one. The chain uses TRBV19 and TRBJ1-5; D ambiguous. The germline CDR1 and CDR2 sequences are LNHDA and SQIVND (reference sequence). CDR3 size: 14 residues. Trimming removed 1 base from V and 3 bases from J, with 7 bases in between. In DNA form, the CDR3 reads TGTGCCAGTAGTATAGGTCGGTTCAATCAGCCCCAGCATTTT. It specifies CASSIGRFNQPQHF.

The count of this clone is one. This chain links TRBV28 with TRBJ1-2; D gene ambiguous. Trimming removed 5 bases at V and 0 bases at J, with 13 bases between. Germline assignment: CDR1 MDHEN and CDR2 SYDVKM. This CDR3 has 15 residues. The chain's CDR3 is CASSPATTANYGYTF. CDR3 nucleotide sequence: TGTGCCAGCAGTCCCGCGACTACTGCTAACTATGGCTACACCTTC.

V and J are TRBV2 and TRBJ2-5, with 8 bases matching TRBD2. The ends lost 7 bases at V and 1 base at J; junction bases unmatched: 8. The germline V gene has CDR1 SNHLY and CDR2 FYNNEI. The CDR3 is made up of 15 amino acids. Here the CDR3 DNA reads TGTGCCAGCAAGAGGTCTAGCGGGTTCCAAGAGACCCAGTACTTC. Translated: CASKRSSGFQETQYF.

The count of this clone is one. The rearrangement uses TRBV5-6 and TRBJ2-7, with TRBD1 matching 9 bases. Trimming cost V 6 bases and J 7 bases; bases outside gene matches: 14. Per germline, CDR1 SGHDT and CDR2 YYEEEE. The CDR3 sequence is 15 residues long. The CDR3 DNA follows: TGTGCCAGCAATCTGGCGGGGACAGGGTCGAGAGAGCAGTACTTC. This codes for CASNLAGTGSREQYF.

The gene calls are TRBV7-9 and TRBJ1-3; 9 nucleotides line up with TRBD1. Per germline, CDR1 SEHNR and CDR2 FQNEAQ (reference sequence). Germline trimming cut 3 bases from V and 6 bases from J; bases unmatched to any gene: 3. The length of the CDR3 is 14 residues. The CDR3 nucleotides read TGTGCCAGCAGCTTGACAGGGGGAATAAACACCATATATTTT. Amino acid sequence: CASSLTGGINTIYF.

The V and J genes are TRBV24-1 and TRBJ2-1; D not certain. Germline loops: CDR1 KGHDR, CDR2 SFDVKD. V was shortened by 9 bases and J by 0 bases, with 11 bases between the two germline ends. The CDR3 has 14 amino acids. The CDR3 coding sequence is TGTGCCACCGGCGCGGAGAGCTCCTACAATGAGCAGTTCTTC. It yields the protein CATGAESSYNEQFF.

The chain employs TRBV21-1 and TRBJ1-2; the table's D call, TRBD1, was not checked against the DNA. TRBV21-1 is deemed a pseudogene. The CDR3 is made up of 15 amino acids. The CDR3 here is CASSPRTGVKYGYTF. Here the CDR3 DNA reads TGTGCCAGCAGCCCCCGGACAGGGGTCAAATATGGCTACACCTTC.

The chain couples TRBV2 to TRBJ1-5; perhaps TRBD1 as D (6 bases). V was shortened by 7 bases and J by 0 bases, with 10 bases between the two germline ends. The CDR3 totals 14 residues. In germline, CDR1 is SNHLY, CDR2 FYNNEI. CDR3 in amino acids: CASNQGSSNQPQHF. As DNA, the CDR3 is TGTGCCAGCAATCAGGGGTCTAGCAATCAGCCCCAGCATTTT.

The chain combines TRBV28 with TRBJ1-4; tentatively, D is TRBD1 (5 bases). Germline assignment: CDR1 MDHEN and CDR2 SYDVKM. V was clipped by 5 bases and J by 8 bases, with 15 bases between them. This CDR3 is built from 14 residues. CDR3 nucleotides: TGTGCCAGCAGTCCCCGGAGGGGAGGGGAAAAACTGTTTTTT. Amino acids: CASSPRRGGEKLFF.

The chain employs TRBV5-1 and TRBJ2-5, with 9 positions matching TRBD2. CDR3 size: 17 residues. V shed 1 base, J shed 3 bases, and the junction held 10 bases outside the gene matches. Germline V gene sequence: CDR1 SGHRS, CDR2 YFSETQ. CDR3 in amino acids: CASSLMAGGTGKETQYF. Written as DNA, the CDR3 is TGCGCCAGCAGCTTGATGGCGGGAGGGACCGGAAAAGAGACCCAGTACTTC. Supplemented by reference TRBV5-1 and TRBJ2-5, the full variable domain reads KAGVTQTPRYLIKTRGQQVTLSCSPISGHRSVSWYQQTPGQGLQFLFEYFSETQRNKGNFPGRFSGRQFSNSRSEMNVSTLELGDSALYLCASSLMAGGTGKETQYFGPGTRLLVL.

The chain combines TRBV18 with TRBJ1-5; 7 positions agree with TRBD1. CDR3 length: 14 residues. The junction had 2 bases not matched to a gene; V was cut back by 3 bases and J by 3 bases. Germline V CDR1 and CDR2: KGHSH, LQKENI. CDR3 DNA sequence: TGTGCCAGCTCACCGGACAGGAACAATCAGCCCCAGCATTTT. It codes for CASSPDRNNQPQHF.

This chain uses TRBV6-5 with TRBJ2-7; 10 nucleotides agree with TRBD1. This CDR3 is 15 amino acids long. The germline V gene has CDR1 MNHEY and CDR2 SVGAGI. The V segment lost 4 bases and the J segment 4 bases; nucleotides outside the gene matches: 7. CDR3 nucleotide sequence: TGTGCCAGCAGTTCGCCGGGGACAGGGGTGTACGAGCAGTACTTC. It specifies CASSSPGTGVYEQYF.

This chain's CDR3 is CASSETGNSPLHF. The CDR3 region has the DNA TGTGCCAGCAGCGAGACAGGGAATTCACCCCTCCACTTT. The chain links TRBV7-9 to TRBJ1-6, with TRBD1 matching 7 bases. With V trimmed by 5 bases and J by 7 bases, 2 bases remained unmatched. Per the germline V gene, CDR1 is SEHNR and CDR2 is FQNEAQ (reference sequence). CDR3 size: 13 residues.

This clone was detected a few times. The rearrangement uses TRBV5-1 and TRBJ2-7; TRBD1 is a possible D gene (6 bases). This CDR3 has 14 amino acids. Trimming took 7 bases from V and 6 from J, leaving 20 bases between them. The V gene's germline CDR1 is SGHRS and CDR2 YFSETQ. As DNA, the CDR3 is TGCGCCAGCGGCCCCGGGACAAGCCCCGGCGAGCAGTACTTC. Translating it yields CASGPGTSPGEQYF.

The chain combines TRBV30 with TRBJ2-3, with D perhaps matching TRBD1 (5 bases). CDR3 length: 18 residues. Germline V gives CDR1 GTSNPN, CDR2 SVGIG (reference sequence). Trimming pared 1 base from V and 0 bases from J, leaving 20 bases between. The chain's CDR3 is CAWSAGVQAVTSTDTQYF. CDR3 in DNA: TGTGCCTGGAGTGCCGGAGTACAGGCGGTTACTAGCACAGATACGCAGTATTTT.

V and J are TRBV15 and TRBJ1-2, with 7 bases aligning to TRBD1. CDR3 length equals 16 residues. Germline V CDR1 and CDR2: LNHNV, YYDKDF (reference sequence). The trim removed 0 bases at V and 6 bases at J, leaving 10 bases unmatched. The CDR3 region is CATSRDKGGGVNGYTF. The CDR3, as DNA: TGTGCCACCAGCAGAGATAAAGGAGGGGGCGTAAATGGCTACACCTTC. Complete variable domain (other parts from reference TRBV15 and TRBJ1-2): DAMVIQNPRYQVTQFGKPVTLSCSQTLNHNVMYWYQQKSSQAPKLLFHYYDKDFNNEADTPDNFQSRRPNTSFCFLDIRSPGLGDTAMYLCATSRDKGGGVNGYTFGSGTRLTVV.

The rearrangement joins TRBV5-4 to TRBJ2-7; the match to TRBD1 covers 11 bases. This CDR3 is 17 amino acids long. Per germline, CDR1 SGHNT and CDR2 YYREEE (reference sequence). V trimming: 4 bases; J trimming: 7 bases; junction bases outside the gene matches: 16. The CDR3 region has the DNA TGTGCCAGCAGCCGGGCCTATGGCGGACAGGGGGCTTGGGAGCAGTACTTC. As protein: CASSRAYGGQGAWEQYF. The full variable domain, with the rest looked up from reference TRBV5-4 and TRBJ2-7, is ETGVTQSPTHLIKTRGQQVTLRCSSQSGHNTVSWYQQALGQGPQFIFQYYREEENGRGNFPPRFSGLQFPNYSSELNVNALELDDSALYLCASSRAYGGQGAWEQYFGPGTRLTVT.

The rearrangement links TRBV3-1 (or the pseudogene TRBV3-2) to TRBJ1-2; possibly TRBD1 for D (5 bases). With 0 bases removed from V and 3 bases from J, the gap between germline ends came to 11 bases. Germline CDR1 reads LGHDT; CDR2 reads YNNKEL (reference sequence). CDR3 length: 15 residues. This chain's CDR3 is CASSQDLPGDYGYTF. The DNA for the CDR3 is TGTGCCAGCAGCCAAGACCTGCCGGGGGACTATGGCTACACCTTC.

The CDR3 is CASSRGTGAGVRDNQPQHF. The CDR3 nucleotides are TGTGCCAGCAGTCGTGGGACCGGGGCGGGGGTCCGGGACAATCAGCCCCAGCATTTT. The genes are TRBV6-6 and TRBJ1-5; perhaps TRBD1 as D (5 bases). CDR3 length equals 19 residues. Germline assignment: CDR1 MNHNY and CDR2 SVGAGI (reference sequence). The germline V and J ends were trimmed by 5 bases and 3 bases, with 26 bases remaining between them.

This clone came up once. This chain connects TRBV5-1 to TRBJ2-2; 7 bases are shared with TRBD2. The CDR3 is made up of 15 amino acids. The V gene end was trimmed by 4 bases and the J gene end by 1 base; junction bases not matched to a gene: 4. Per germline, CDR1 SGHRS and CDR2 YFSETQ. CDR3 amino acids: CASSPLAENTGELFF. The DNA for the CDR3 is TGCGCCAGCAGCCCCCTAGCGGAGAACACCGGGGAGCTGTTTTTT.